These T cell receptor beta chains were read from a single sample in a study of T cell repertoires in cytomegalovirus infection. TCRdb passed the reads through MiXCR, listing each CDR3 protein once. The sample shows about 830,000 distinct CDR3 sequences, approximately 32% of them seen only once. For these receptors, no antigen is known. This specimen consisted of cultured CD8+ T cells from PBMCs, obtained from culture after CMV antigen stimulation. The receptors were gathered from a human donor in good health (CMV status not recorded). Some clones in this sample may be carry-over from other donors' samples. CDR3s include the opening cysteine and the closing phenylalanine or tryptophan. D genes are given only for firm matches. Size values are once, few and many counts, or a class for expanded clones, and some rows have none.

CASSFGQINQPQHF,TGTGCCAGCAGTTTCGGGCAGATAAATCAGCCCCAGCATTTT,TRBV28,14,TRBJ1-5,few,NA
CASSYSIWVRGDTEAFF,TGTGCCAGCAGTTACTCGATTTGGGTAAGGGGGGACACTGAAGCTTTCTTT,TRBV6-5,17,TRBJ1-1,NA,NA
CASSTSGSSYNEQFF,TGTGCCAGCAGTACTAGCGGTAGCTCCTACAATGAGCAGTTCTTC,TRBV6-5,15,TRBJ2-1,few,TRBD2
CASSVTVSSYNEQFF,TGTGCCAGCAGCGTGACCGTGAGCTCCTACAATGAGCAGTTCTTC,TRBV7-2,15,TRBJ2-1,many,NA
CATLSGRSYNEQFF,TGTGCCACCCTTTCCGGGAGAAGCTACAATGAGCAGTTCTTC,TRBV25-1,14,TRBJ2-1,NA,NA
CASSLKRAHYEQYF,TGCGCCAGCAGTCTTAAACGGGCCCACTACGAGCAGTACTTC,TRBV10-1,14,TRBJ2-7,NA,NA
CASSLRGGAGELFF,TGCGCCAGCAGCCTGCGGGGGGGCGCCGGGGAGCTGTTTTTT,TRBV4-1,14,TRBJ2-2,few,TRBD2
CASSYSIGLNRDEQFF,TGTGCCAGCAGTTACTCGATAGGTCTAAACCGGGATGAGCAGTTCTTC,TRBV6-5,16,TRBJ2-1,NA,NA
CATSGQGYPSGNTIYF,TGTGCCACCAGTGGGCAGGGCTACCCCTCTGGAAACACCATATATTTT,TRBV15,16,TRBJ1-3,few,NA
CASSQDIDPSYGYTF,TGCGCCAGCAGCCAAGATATTGACCCGAGCTATGGCTACACCTTC,TRBV4-1,15,TRBJ1-2,NA,NA
CASSQDPGVLGGLHTGELFF,TGTGCCAGCAGCCAAGATCCCGGGGTATTGGGCGGTTTACACACCGGGGAGCTGTTTTTT,TRBV3-1,20,TRBJ2-2,once,NA
CASSYTREGDQPQHF,TGTGCCAGCAGTTATACCAGGGAAGGTGATCAGCCCCAGCATTTT,TRBV6-6,15,TRBJ1-5,NA,NA
CASSLIRTPQETQYF,TGTGCCAGCAGCTTAATCAGGACTCCTCAAGAGACCCAGTACTTC,TRBV7-2,15,TRBJ2-5,many,NA
CASSYSIAGGTDTQYF,TGTGCCAGCAGTTACTCGATAGCGGGGGGCACAGATACGCAGTATTTT,TRBV6-5,16,TRBJ2-3,few,TRBD2
CASSIFGDTEAFF,TGTGCCAGTAGTATTTTCGGTGACACTGAAGCTTTCTTT,TRBV19,13,TRBJ1-1,NA,NA
CASGELRVTEAFF,TGTGCCAGCGGGGAGTTACGGGTCACTGAAGCTTTCTTT,TRBV6-2/TRBV6-3,13,TRBJ1-1,NA,NA
CASSLSAKNIQYF,TGTGCCAGCAGTTTATCTGCCAAAAACATTCAGTACTTC,TRBV27,13,TRBJ2-4,few,NA
CASSQQGGGSYNSPLHF,TGTGCCAGCAGCCAACAGGGAGGGGGTTCCTATAATTCACCCCTCCACTTT,TRBV5-3,17,TRBJ1-6,NA,NA
CASSLTLSNQPQHF,TGTGCCAGCAGTTTAACACTTTCTAATCAGCCCCAGCATTTT,TRBV28,14,TRBJ1-5,few,NA
CASSSTGSSLQETQYF,TGTGCCAGCAGCTCCACAGGGAGTTCCCTCCAAGAGACCCAGTACTTC,TRBV11-1,16,TRBJ2-5,few,NA
CASSLGERGYADTQYF,TGTGCCAGCAGCTTAGGGGAGCGGGGGTACGCAGATACGCAGTATTTT,TRBV7-2,16,TRBJ2-3,NA,TRBD2
CASTGQGDHEQYF,TGTGCCAGCACAGGGCAGGGGGACCACGAGCAGTACTTC,TRBV25-1,13,TRBJ2-7,NA,TRBD1
CASSLEPVLSGYTF,TGTGCCAGCAGCTTAGAGCCGGTTCTTAGTGGCTACACCTTC,TRBV7-6,14,TRBJ1-2,NA,NA
CASSFSGGTTDTQYF,TGTGCCAGCAGCTTTAGCGGGGGGACCACAGATACGCAGTATTTT,TRBV7-6,15,TRBJ2-3,many,TRBD2
CASSLAVRPDTQYF,TGTGCCAGCAGCTTAGCGGTGCGCCCAGATACGCAGTATTTT,TRBV7-8,14,TRBJ2-3,many,NA
CVSKSQNTEAFF,TGTGTCAGCAAGAGCCAGAACACTGAAGCTTTCTTT,TRBV6-8,12,TRBJ1-1,NA,NA
CASSQTSGDTQYF,TGTGCCAGCAGCCAGACTAGCGGGGATACGCAGTATTTT,TRBV7-6,13,TRBJ2-3,many,TRBD2
CASRDRGYYNEQFF,TGTGCCAGCAGGGACAGGGGATACTACAATGAGCAGTTCTTC,TRBV7-2,14,TRBJ2-1,many,TRBD1
CASRAFGYTF,TGTGCCAGCAGGGCGTTCGGCTACACCTTC,TRBV2,10,TRBJ1-2,NA,NA
CSRTPGFPPTDTQYF,TGCAGTCGGACACCAGGGTTCCCCCCCACAGATACGCAGTATTTT,TRBV20-1,15,TRBJ2-3,NA,NA
CSAGTSGDYNEQFF,TGCAGTGCAGGGACTAGCGGGGACTACAATGAGCAGTTCTTC,TRBV20-1,14,TRBJ2-1,NA,TRBD2